The entry below describes one TCR beta chain. Its antigen has not been determined. Base quality data are lacking; no much larger clone is found one base away. CDR1 and CDR2, per the germline V gene, are SGDLS and YYNGEE. V drops 3 bases and J drops 8 bases, leaving 12 bases in between. The CDR3 runs 13 amino acids, cysteine and phenylalanine included. Only the CDR3 region is kept as DNA, spanning 39 bases read in frame from base 1. TCR CDR3 regions were amplified from genomic DNA by multiplex PCR using the deep immunoSEQ assay. Extracted genomic DNA from each cell subset was spread evenly across all wells of several immunoSEQ 96-well plates, with each plate serving as a replicate. Each replicate PCR for sorted subsets received around 200 ng genomic DNA, equal to roughly 30,000 T cell genomes. The purified libraries were quantified using a Qubit 3.0 fluorometer, sized with a Bioanalyzer 2100, and then quantified again using the KAPA Library Quantification kit. Every immunoSEQ 96-well plate was sequenced on a separate single-read 150-cycle Illumina NextSeq 550 flow cell. The authors' analysis ran thus. The immunoSEQ output contained only junctional sequences without quality scores, so filtering could not match that applied to full-length reads. To assign V/J genes and CDR3, sequences were annotated using PyIR, a Python wrapper for IgBLAST v1.9, with IMGT germline references. Reads were filtered out if the reads had weak V/J assignments (E-value above 1e-6), no CDR3, stop codons, out-of-frame junctions, or ambiguous translated residues. V3J clonotypes were defined by identical inferred V gene, J gene, and CDR3 amino acid sequence. To compute the percentage overlap between repertoires, the number of shared unique clonotypes was divided by the size of the smaller repertoire. Three approaches were used to assess repertoire richness: RTK rarefaction, the Chao1 estimator, and Recon v2.1 estimates of unobserved clonotypes. OLGA was used to compute generation probabilities for all TCRbeta clonotypes that the gDNA method yielded from a handful of donors. TCRdb re-hosts the immuneACCESS table, in-frame sequences only. Its copies lack some clones; in the studies checked, an unresolved V gene accounts for under half of them, and the cause for the rest is not known. V and J calls and clone size come straight from that table; D and trimming were deduced from the DNA. The sample contains some 2.3 million clones, about 92% of them found a single time. Of the sample, about 0.41% falls within the top ten clones.

The donors were healthy, HIV-negative adults who had no recently reported acute infections or vaccinations. Every donor was a Caucasian adult living in Nashville, Tennessee, USA. CD4+ T cells were enriched by magnetic negative selection, after which naive cells were positively selected on CD45RA and the negative fraction was taken as the memory subset. Blood was obtained by leukapheresis, after which PBMCs were separated by Ficoll-Histopaque density gradient centrifugation and cryopreserved in liquid nitrogen vapor phase. Analytical flow cytometry was used to check the purity and quantity of every magnetically sorted T cell population. Genomic DNA was isolated from each sorted fraction and quantified by UV absorbance on a Nanodrop 2000c. These data are taken from a study of shared clonotypes between healthy human individuals (dated by TCRdb to the early 2020s). For the study in its entirety: Three men and a couple of women, aged 18 to 49 years, made up the cohort. For each donor, three plates each were used for CD4 naive and CD4 memory, two plates were used for CD8 naive, and one plate was used for CD8 memory. The study deeply sequenced blood TCR repertoires of five healthy adults to estimate repertoire size and the extent of clonotype sharing between individuals. Different laboratories and diverse techniques were used to prepare libraries and sequence TCR repertoires, to increase sequencing depth and limit assay-specific biases. Between about 0.85 and 8.9 billion PBMCs per donor were obtained by leukapheresis.

Paper-wide results and their limitations: Because the study included only a small number of donors, the genetic and exposure-history diversity represented was limited. Naive subsets generally had larger estimated clonotype richness than memory subsets. Compared with non-shared clonotypes, the clonotypes found in all four sorted-subset donors had higher generation probabilities. Pairwise subsampling led to the expectation that sequencing depth would affect the degree of clonotype sharing among donors. Across several donors, approximately 5% of naive CD4, 3.5% of naive CD8, roughly 2.2% of memory CD4, and approximately 0.4% of memory CD8 clonotypes were shared. Sampling was restricted to blood, and TCR repertoires in tissue are likely to differ from TCR repertoires in blood. Even with the large sequencing depth, rarefaction of the sorted-subset datasets indicated that sequencing was incomplete.

The chain joins TRBV9 to TRBJ2-4; D gene: possibly TRBD1, on 5 matching bases. The source is a man in his late teens or twenties in good health. Some clones in this sample may be carry-over from other donors' samples. The specimen sequenced was naive CD4+ T cells from PBMCs. The sample's cell subset or site label, decoded: CD45RA+ positively selected. Here is the DNA: TGTGCCAGCAGCGCTATGGTACAGGACATTCAGTACTTC. The encoded protein is CASSAMVQDIQYF.